The present entry profiles one T cell receptor (beta chain) with its context. Clones were read by immunoSEQ multiplex PCR, and TCRdb kept only the in-frame ones, dropping some. Among under 200,000 clones listed, around 80% were seen once. Per the germline V gene, CDR1 is SGHTA and CDR2 is FQGNSA. The CDR3 runs to 12 residues. V was pared by 1 base and J by 15 bases, with 13 bases between. The data were obtained in a study of blood T cell repertoires in COVID-19. Sequencing was carried out using PBMCs or T cells enriched from blood (not recorded which). This chain uses TRBV7-2 with TRBJ2-1; D is uncertain. The source of this sequence is a woman aged 55-75 years who had recovered from COVID-19. The CDR3 DNA sequence: TGTGCCAGCAGCTTAGTCCTGGCAGTCCCGTTCTTC. Protein product: CASSLVLAVPFF.